This TCR beta chain was recorded in a study of tumor-infiltrating lymphocytes in localized non-small cell lung cancer (dated by TCRdb to the early 2020s). In terms of the full investigation: The cohort included patients whose samples were collected after neoadjuvant chemotherapy, as well as both smokers and never-smokers and several histologies. Each patient provided resected tumor tissue plus uninvolved lung tissue from the same patient, with the uninvolved lung tissue described as non-adjacent to the tumor. Flow cytometry, multiplex immunofluorescence, RNA-seq, exome sequencing and proteomics were applied to the same patients as TCR sequencing, which was one of several integrated assays. In total, the ICON cohort consisted of approximately 140 surgical patients with localized non-small cell lung cancer who had their tumors resected. For roughly 55 patients, immunoSEQ T-cell fraction was compared between paired tumor and uninvolved lung. On the study overall, not on this receptor specifically: No association of tumor T-cell fraction from TCR sequencing with recurrence-free survival was found (p = 0.61). Assay coverage varied across patients depending on available tissue quantity, so only a subset of the cohort had TCR sequencing. Higher T cell infiltration in tumors than in uninvolved lung tissue was supported by TCRbeta sequencing, consistent with immunofluorescence CD3 counts. Different pieces of the same tissue were used for different assays, so technical variation could not be separated from intratumor heterogeneity. No difference in TCR-derived T-cell fraction was observed between the flow cytometry-defined immunotypes IM1 (good prognosis) and IM2 (poor prognosis).

The T-cell fraction in tumor and uninvolved lung tissue was obtained from TCR sequencing using the immunoSEQ assay. In the authors' own workflow: For survival analysis, patients were divided into high (upper tertile) and low (lower two tertiles) T-cell fraction groups, which were compared by log-rank test. A signed-rank test was used to test paired tumor versus uninvolved lung differences in T-cell fraction. The clones in this table, taken by TCRdb from immuneACCESS, are in-frame only. Not every clone is retained; where verified, under half of the shortfall comes from an unresolved V gene, and the cause of the rest is unknown. V and J calls and clone size are copied from that table; D and trimming were computed from the DNA. Across this sample there are tens of thousands of clones, with roughly 64% seen only once. 5% to 6% of the sample is in the top ten clones. Relative to germline, V is missing 8 bases and J is missing 5 bases, with 8 bases of the junction outside any gene match. The CDR1 and CDR2 encoded by the germline V gene are SNHLY and FYNNEI. The CDR3 numbers 14 residues from cysteine through phenylalanine. Only the CDR3 region is kept as DNA, spanning 42 bases read in frame from base 1.

Enrollment in ICON was initiated in early 2016, and the last patient was enrolled in 2018. Fresh tumor and matched uninvolved tissue for in-depth immune analyses, including TCR sequencing, were collected from a subcohort of some 69 patients. No cell sorting was done, and TCR sequencing was instead run on DNA isolated from bulk tissue. Of note for this clone: Its specific antigen is unknown. No much larger clonotype is one base removed from it; base qualities were not supplied.

This sequence uses TRBV2 and TRBJ2-5, and TRBD1 matches 10 of the central bases. This TCR came from a human donor with non-small cell lung cancer. The sequenced sample consisted of lung tumor tissue. The CDR3 amino acid sequence is: CASARDRGLETQYF. The DNA is as follows: TGTGCCAGCGCCCGGGACAGGGGCTTGGAGACCCAGTACTTC.